A selection of T cell receptor beta chains follows, all from one sample in a study of blood T cell repertoires in COVID-19. The protocol was immunoSEQ multiplex PCR, while the TCRdb copy is restricted to in-frame clones and leaves out a portion. The sample has almost 250,000 clones; more than 75% are singletons. Sequenced material: peripheral blood. The receptors shown here come from a woman aged 80 or over with COVID-19, enrolled during active disease. CDR3s include the opening cysteine and the closing phenylalanine or tryptophan. The order of the fields is clone size, D gene, V gene, J gene, CDR3 protein, CDR3 DNA. D genes are given only for firm matches. Clone size is not always given. Where it is, it says once, few, many or a class for expanded clones.

-	-	TRBV11-2	TRBJ2-3	CASSSMAFATDTQYF	TGTGCCAGCAGCTCCATGGCCTTCGCCACAGATACGCAGTATTTT
-	TRBD1	TRBV13	TRBJ1-2	CASSLRDRGWSGYTF	TGTGCCAGCAGCTTACGGGACAGGGGTTGGAGTGGCTACACCTTC
once	TRBD1	TRBV6-2/TRBV6-3	TRBJ1-4	CASSLAPDRERNELFF	TGTGCCAGCAGTTTAGCCCCGGACAGGGAACGGAATGAACTGTTTTTT
few	-	TRBV28	TRBJ1-5	CASSFQGSWSNQPQHF	TGTGCCAGCAGTTTTCAGGGGTCATGGAGCAATCAGCCCCAGCATTTT
-	TRBD1	TRBV25-1	TRBJ1-2	CASSDNQIGQGLYGYTF	TGTGCCAGCAGTGACAACCAGATCGGACAGGGCCTCTATGGCTACACCTTC
-	-	TRBV19	TRBJ1-5	CASSTSRNQPQHF	TGTGCCAGTAGTACCTCTAGGAATCAGCCCCAGCATTTT
-	-	TRBV3-1/TRBV3-2	TRBJ2-6	CASSQEVSSSGANVLTF	TGTGCCAGCAGCCAAGAGGTTTCGAGCTCTGGGGCCAACGTCCTGACTTTC
-	-	TRBV23-1	TRBJ1-1	CASSQSCNSNTEAFF	TGCGCCAGCAGTCAATCGTGCAACTCGAACACTGAAGCTTTCTTT
-	-	TRBV3-1/TRBV3-2	TRBJ2-5	CASSQDAETQYF	TGTGCCAGCAGCCAAGATGCGGAGACCCAGTACTTC
-	TRBD1	TRBV5-1	TRBJ1-4	CASSEVPGQGFEKLFF	TGCGCCAGCAGCGAAGTACCGGGACAGGGTTTTGAAAAACTGTTTTTT
once	-	TRBV24-1	TRBJ1-2	CATSDGEVKSGDNYGYTF	TGTGCCACCAGTGATGGTGAGGTAAAGAGCGGGGATAACTATGGCTACACCTTC
-	-	TRBV28	TRBJ1-1	CASSLGREAFF	TGTGCCAGCAGTTTGGGGCGGGAAGCTTTCTTT
-	TRBD1	TRBV28	TRBJ1-4	CASSGGTGREKLFF	TGTGCCAGCAGTGGAGGGACAGGGAGGGAAAAACTGTTTTTT
-	-	TRBV19	TRBJ2-5	CASSIPPPGAETQYF	TGTGCCAGTAGTATTCCCCCGCCAGGGGCGGAGACCCAGTACTTC
-	TRBD1	TRBV19	TRBJ1-2	CASSGTGGTYGHTF	TGTGCCAGTAGTGGGACAGGGGGAACCTATGGCCACACCTTC
-	-	TRBV7-2	TRBJ1-5	CASSLVMRTDQPQHF	TGTGCCAGCAGCTTAGTTATGCGGACAGATCAGCCCCAGCATTTT
-	-	TRBV18	TRBJ2-3	CASSPRQLPSTDTQYF	TGTGCCAGCTCGCCGCGACAGCTTCCTAGCACAGATACGCAGTATTTT
once	-	TRBV18	TRBJ2-7	CASSPTPGRTLYEQYF	TGTGCCAGCTCCCCGACCCCTGGGAGGACCCTCTACGAGCAGTACTTC
once	TRBD2	TRBV7-9	TRBJ2-5	CASSPPGAGGQTQYF	TGTGCCAGCAGCCCACCCGGGGCGGGGGGGCAGACCCAGTACTTC
-	-	TRBV24-1	TRBJ1-4	CATSGRNSEKLFF	TGTGCCACCAGTGGGAGGAACTCTGAAAAACTGTTTTTT
-	-	TRBV25-1	TRBJ2-3	CASRRQGTDTQYF	TGTGCCAGCAGAAGACAGGGCACAGATACGCAGTATTTT
-	TRBD2	TRBV5-1	TRBJ2-3	CASRRGTSGGAPTDTQYF	TGCGCCAGCAGGCGCGGGACTAGCGGGGGGGCCCCGACAGATACGCAGTATTTT
-	-	TRBV6-6	TRBJ1-2	CASSILGRNYGYTF	TGTGCCAGCAGTATACTCGGCAGGAACTATGGCTACACCTTC
-	TRBD1	TRBV7-9	TRBJ1-5	CASSAGQGLGQPQHF	TGTGCCAGCAGCGCGGGACAGGGGTTGGGTCAGCCCCAGCATTTT
-	-	TRBV19	TRBJ1-1	CASSIRPGVGTEAFF	TGTGCCAGTAGTATTCGTCCCGGGGTGGGTACTGAAGCTTTCTTT
-	-	TRBV20-1	TRBJ1-5	CSASSSGANQPQHF	TGCAGTGCTAGTTCGTCAGGGGCCAATCAGCCCCAGCATTTT
-	TRBD1	TRBV6-5	TRBJ1-2	CASSTGGGYGYTF	TGTGCCAGCAGTACAGGGGGCGGCTATGGCTACACCTTC
-	TRBD1	TRBV7-2	TRBJ1-4	CASSPGTGGLGEKLFF	TGTGCCAGCAGCCCCGGGACAGGGGGCCTCGGTGAAAAACTGTTTTTT
-	-	TRBV5-6	TRBJ1-4	CASSLGWGQAEKLFF	TGTGCCAGCAGCTTAGGTTGGGGGCAAGCTGAAAAACTGTTTTTT
-	-	TRBV18	TRBJ2-5	CASSRNGWDQETQYF	TGTGCCAGCTCACGCAACGGGTGGGACCAAGAGACCCAGTACTTC
-	-	TRBV21-1	TRBJ1-5	CASSKRVDRVGPQHF	TGTGCCAGCAGCAAACGCGTCGACAGGGTCGGGCCCCAGCATTTT
-	TRBD1	TRBV7-9	TRBJ1-2	CASSLDPGQGPYGYTF	TGTGCCAGCAGCTTGGATCCGGGACAGGGGCCATATGGCTACACCTTC
-	-	TRBV12-3/TRBV12-4	TRBJ2-3	CASRGPGDTQYF	TGTGCCAGCAGGGGCCCTGGGGATACGCAGTATTTT